These 7 T cell receptor beta chains were sequenced from one sample in a study of CD8 T cells in Susac syndrome. Roughly 0.45 to 1 ug RNA was reverse transcribed with random hexamers. TCRdb processed the immunoSEQ multiplex PCR reads anew with MiXCR; each CDR3 protein has one entry. The sample contains about 130,000 distinct CDR3 sequences, around 94% of which appear only once. Sequencing was performed on CD4+ T cells from PBMCs. The origin of the receptors is a human donor in good health.

The chain couples TRBV4-1 to TRBJ2-3, with TRBD2 matching 7 bases. V was pared by 0 bases and J by 14 bases, with 8 bases of the junction left unmatched. The germline V gene has CDR1 MGHRA and CDR2 YSYEKL. The CDR3 is made up of 13 amino acids. The CDR3 reads CASSQDGAGKGYF. The CDR3 region has the DNA TGCGCCAGCAGCCAAGATGGAGCGGGAAAAGGGTATTTT.

This clonotype was counted once. The chain uses TRBV28 and TRBJ2-1, with D possibly TRBD2 on 6 matching bases. Trimming pared 5 bases from V and 6 bases from J, leaving 14 bases between. Germline values: CDR1 MDHEN, CDR2 SYDVKM. The CDR3 has 14 residues. Here the CDR3 reads CASSKPTRSNEQFF. In DNA form, the CDR3 reads TGTGCCAGCAGTAAGCCGACTAGATCCAATGAGCAGTTCTTC.

This chain uses TRBV27 with TRBJ2-1; 13 bases match TRBD2. Germline V gene data show CDR1 as MNHEY and CDR2 as SMNVEV (reference sequence). V lost 6 bases to trimming and J lost 8 bases; unmatched junction nucleotides: 10. There are 16 residues in the CDR3. Here the CDR3 reads CASRPRGLAGIYEQFF. The CDR3 DNA follows: TGTGCCAGCAGGCCCCGGGGACTAGCGGGAATCTATGAGCAGTTCTTC.

This clonotype occurred once. The gene calls are TRBV23-1 and TRBJ1-4; TRBD1 matches at 9 bases. Being an ORF, TRBV23-1 has a function that is uncertain. J was trimmed by 6 bases and V by 10 bases; bases with no gene match: 18. This CDR3 is built from 17 residues. The CDR3 region has the DNA TGCGCCATCGGGGACAGGGTAGAAGGGAGCTTTCATGAAAAACTGTTTTTT. Its translation: CAIGDRVEGSFHEKLFF.

The genes are TRBV12-5 and TRBJ1-2; D is ambiguous. V was clipped by 0 bases and J by 7 bases, with 12 bases between them. CDR1 and CDR2 (germline): LGHNT, FRNRAP. The CDR3 covers 14 residues. Here the CDR3 reads CASGLVADPGGYTF. The CDR3 bases are TGTGCTAGTGGTTTGGTGGCCGATCCTGGTGGCTACACCTTC.

This chain links TRBV18 with TRBJ1-5; 8 bases align to TRBD1. Germline V gene data show CDR1 as KGHSH and CDR2 as LQKENI. The CDR3 is 15 amino acids. With V trimmed by 3 bases and J by 6 bases, 7 bases remained unmatched. The chain's CDR3 is CASSPAPGGFQPQHF. The CDR3 bases are TGTGCCAGCTCACCGGCCCCAGGGGGCTTTCAGCCCCAGCATTTT.

The genes are TRBV7-9 and TRBJ2-7, with TRBD1 matching 9 bases. The V segment lost 3 bases and the J segment 3 bases; nucleotides outside the gene matches: 3. This CDR3 region has 14 residues. Germline loops: CDR1 SEHNR, CDR2 FQNEAQ (reference sequence). As DNA, the CDR3 is TGTGCCAGCAGCTTCCAGGGACAGGGCTACGAGCAGTACTTC. Its protein is CASSFQGQGYEQYF.